What follows are 27 T cell receptor beta chains derived from one specimen sequenced in a study of shared clonotypes between healthy human individuals. Produced via immunoSEQ multiplex PCR; TCRdb's table is partial and in-frame only. The sample consists of fewer than 1.4 million clones, around 82% of them appearing once. The material sequenced was memory CD4+ T cells from PBMCs. Subset reported: CD45RA-negative fraction. These receptors came from a man between 18 and 29 years old in good health. Some clones in this sample may be carry-over from other donors' samples.

The J gene is TRBJ2-1, the V gene TRBV14; unclear D gene. V lost 4 bases and J lost 0, with 7 bases in between. The CDR3 contains 14 residues. Germline V gene data show CDR1 as SGHDN and CDR2 as FVKESK. The DNA for the CDR3 is TGTGCCAGCAGCCCCGGTAGCTCCTACAATGAGCAGTTCTTC. Its translation is CASSPGSSYNEQFF.

This rearrangement joins TRBV4-1 to TRBJ1-5, with 8 bases aligning to TRBD1. V gave up 4 bases and J gave up 4 bases; unmatched junction bases: 6. The CDR3 totals 15 residues. Germline V gene sequence: CDR1 MGHRA, CDR2 YSYEKL. Here the CDR3 DNA reads TGCGCCAGCAGCCCCGGGACAGGAGTAAATCAGCCCCAGCATTTT. Translation: CASSPGTGVNQPQHF.

The chain is built from TRBV6-1 and TRBJ2-7; either TRBD1 or TRBD2 may supply D (5 bases each). This CDR3 region has 15 residues. Germline V gene sequence: CDR1 MNHNS, CDR2 SASEGT. The V and J ends lost 2 bases and 3 bases respectively, with 14 bases between them. Here the CDR3 reads CASSESVRGGYEQYF. In DNA, the CDR3 is TGTGCCAGCAGTGAATCTGTCCGTGGGGGCTACGAGCAGTACTTC.

Points on this clone: Other DNA sequences in the sample encode the same CDR3. The V call is TRBV7-9, the J call TRBJ1-1; D is perhaps TRBD1 (5 bases). The CDR3 length is 14 residues. Trimming removed 1 base at V and 1 base at J, with 7 bases between. Germline CDR1 SEHNR, CDR2 FQNEAQ (reference sequence). The chain's CDR3 is CASSLVGGNTEAFF. CDR3 sequence (DNA): TGTGCCAGCAGCTTAGTGGGGGGGAACACTGAAGCTTTCTTT.

This chain joins TRBV6-5 and TRBJ2-6; D ambiguous. The germline V gene encodes CDR1 MNHEY and CDR2 SVGAGI. With 4 bases removed from V and 5 bases from J, the gap between germline ends came to 6 bases. The CDR3 runs 13 residues. As DNA, the CDR3 is TGTGCCAGCAGTTCCTATAGGGCCAACGTCCTGACTTTC. It codes for CASSSYRANVLTF.

The J gene is TRBJ2-1, the V gene TRBV28, with D maybe TRBD2 (5 bases). V lost 2 bases and J 6 bases, leaving 14 bases between the germline ends. The CDR3 runs 15 residues. Per the germline V gene, CDR1 is MDHEN and CDR2 is SYDVKM. This CDR3 reads CASSLGLITCNEQFF. The CDR3 coding sequence is TGTGCCAGCAGTTTAGGACTTATTACCTGCAATGAGCAGTTCTTC.

For the CDR3, the DNA is TGCGCCAGCAGCCAAGATCGTGGACTAGCGGGAACAGGTTCCTACAATGAGCAGTTCTTC. This gives the protein CASSQDRGLAGTGSYNEQFF. V gene TRBV4-3 combines with J gene TRBJ2-1, with 12 positions matching TRBD2. V shed 0 bases and J 1 base; nucleotides not matched to a gene: 10. The V gene's germline CDR1 is LGHNA and CDR2 YSLEER. The CDR3 contains 20 residues.

The chain has TRBV11-1 and TRBJ2-7; D unresolved. This CDR3 has 13 amino acids. CDR1 and CDR2 from the germline V gene are SGHAT and FQDESV (reference sequence). Trimming left V 3 bases short and J 0 bases short, with 6 bases between. CDR3 nucleotides: TGTGCCAGCAGCTTCCTGTACTCCTACGAGCAGTACTTC. It specifies CASSFLYSYEQYF. The entire variable domain, with the rest obtained from reference TRBV11-1 and TRBJ2-7, is as follows: EAEVAQSPRYKITEKSQAVAFWCDPISGHATLYWYRQILGQGPELLVQFQDESVVDDSQLPKDRFSAERLKGVDSTLKIQPAELGDSAMYLCASSFLYSYEQYFGPGTRLTVT.

Notes on this clone: One base away lies a much larger clone, so this may be a sequencing read error. The chain recombines TRBV5-1 with TRBJ1-5; 7 bases are a match to TRBD1. The CDR3 runs to 15 residues. CDR1 is SGHRS and CDR2 is YFSETQ in the germline V gene. CDR3 loop: CASSLGQGWNQLQHF. The CDR3, as DNA: TGCGCCAGCAGCTTGGGACAGGGATGGAACCAGCTCCAGCATTTT.

The chain is built from TRBV5-1 and TRBJ2-7; TRBD1 matches at 9 bases. V shed 5 bases and J 5 bases; nucleotides not matched to a gene: 11. The V gene's germline CDR1 is SGHRS and CDR2 YFSETQ. The CDR3 loop spans 15 amino acids. CDR3 residues: CASRASPGQGNEQYF. The CDR3 nucleotides are TGCGCCAGCAGGGCATCTCCGGGACAGGGTAACGAGCAGTACTTC.

Comments on this clone: Other DNA sequences in the same sample also yield this CDR3. The V gene is TRBV29-1, the J gene TRBJ2-7, with 15 bases that match TRBD2. The CDR3 contains 15 residues. Unmatched junction bases numbered 5, after V lost 4 bases and J lost 4 bases. CDR1 SQVTM and CDR2 ANQGSEA come from the germline V gene. CDR3 amino acids: CSVAPGLAGGYEQYF. The CDR3 DNA sequence: TGCAGCGTTGCCCCTGGACTAGCGGGGGGGTACGAGCAGTACTTC.

This clone was seen a handful of times. The chain uses TRBV11-3 and TRBJ2-1; tentative D call: TRBD2 (5 bases). This CDR3 has 14 amino acids. Looked up from germline, CDR1 is SGHNT and CDR2 is YENEEA. The V and J ends lost 0 bases and 5 bases respectively, with 8 bases between them. This CDR3 is CASSLESGNNEQFF. For the CDR3, the DNA is TGTGCCAGCAGCTTAGAGAGCGGCAACAATGAGCAGTTCTTC.

For the CDR3, the DNA is TGTGCCAGCAGCTCCGTGCCAGAGAACAATCAGCCCCAGCATTTT. Its translation is CASSSVPENNQPQHF. The V gene is TRBV7-2, the J gene TRBJ1-5; D not resolved. The CDR3 loop spans 15 amino acids. Germline V gene sequence: CDR1 SGHTA, CDR2 FQGNSA. Between the trimmed V and J ends, which lost 4 bases and 3 bases, there was a span of 13 bases. Full variable domain (remainder filled in from reference TRBV7-2 and TRBJ1-5): GAGVSQSPSNKVTEKGKDVELRCDPISGHTALYWYRQSLGQGLEFLIYFQGNSAPDKSGLPSDRFSAERTGGSVSTLTIQRTQQEDSAVYLCASSSVPENNQPQHFGDGTRLSIL.

J is TRBJ2-1 and V is TRBV25-1; the match to TRBD2 covers 13 bases. The CDR3 is made up of 18 amino acids. Losses at the gene ends were 4 bases for V and 9 bases for J; bases not matched to a gene: 15. The germline CDR1 and CDR2 sequences are MGHDK and SYGVNS. CDR3 sequence reads: CASSARTSGRSGSIEQFF. The CDR3 DNA follows: TGTGCCAGCAGTGCAAGGACTAGCGGGAGATCTGGGTCTATTGAGCAGTTCTTC.

This clone has only a few counts. This chain joins TRBV10-2 and TRBJ1-1, with a weak D call TRBD1 (5 bases). The CDR3 extends over 13 amino acids. The ends were cut back, 6 bases at V and 6 bases at J, with 14 bases in the middle. Germline V gene lookup returns CDR1 WSHSY and CDR2 SAAADI. DNA of the CDR3: TGCGCCAGCAGGAGAACAGGTTTCCCTGAAGCTTTCTTT. This translates into CASRRTGFPEAFF.

V usage is TRBV9 and J usage is TRBJ1-3; 9 bases match TRBD1. The CDR3 consists of 17 residues. CDR1 is SGDLS and CDR2 is YYNGEE in the germline V gene. Losses at the gene ends were 4 bases for V and 2 bases for J; bases not matched to a gene: 10. CDR3 in amino acids: CASSPASGTGTGNTIYF. In DNA, the CDR3 is TGTGCCAGCAGCCCCGCTTCCGGGACAGGGACTGGAAACACCATATATTTT.

The chain has TRBV28 and TRBJ1-5; TRBD1 aligns across 7 bases. CDR1 and CDR2 from the germline V gene are MDHEN and SYDVKM. The CDR3 is 17 residues long. The V gene end was trimmed by 2 bases and the J gene end by 0 bases; junction bases not matched to a gene: 7. DNA for the CDR3: TGTGCCAGCAGTTTACCCAGGACAGGCAATAGCAATCAGCCCCAGCATTTT. It is translated as CASSLPRTGNSNQPQHF.

CDR3 sequence reads: CASSFTTRGNEQFF. CDR3 coding DNA: TGTGCCAGCAGCTTTACTACGAGAGGGAATGAGCAGTTCTTC. V usage is TRBV2 and J usage is TRBJ2-1, with a weak D call TRBD2 (5 bases). CDR1 is SNHLY, CDR2 FYNNEI, per germline. The V end was cut by 6 bases, the J end by 7 bases, with 16 bases between. The CDR3 has 14 amino acids.

The chain has TRBV15 and TRBJ1-5; 9 nucleotides match TRBD1. V lost 1 base, J lost 4 bases, and 2 bases stayed unmatched. This CDR3 is built from 15 residues. Germline CDR1 and CDR2: LNHNV and YYDKDF (reference sequence). Written as DNA, the CDR3 is TGTGCCACCAGCAGAGTTGGACAGGGGAATCAGCCCCAGCATTTT. This translates into CATSRVGQGNQPQHF.

This clone appeared a few times. V and J are TRBV7-9 and TRBJ1-4; TRBD1 is a possible D gene (6 bases). Germline loops: CDR1 SEHNR, CDR2 FQNEAQ (reference sequence). This CDR3 is 15 amino acids long. Trimming pared 2 bases from V and 8 bases from J, leaving 15 bases between. The CDR3 nucleotides read TGTGCCAGCAGCTTAATGGGCCCAGGGGAGGAAAAACTGTTTTTT. This codes for CASSLMGPGEEKLFF. Full variable domain (missing parts from reference TRBV7-9 and TRBJ1-4): DTGVSQNPRHKITKRGQNVTFRCDPISEHNRLYWYRQTLGQGPEFLTYFQNEAQLEKSRLLSDRFSAERPKGSFSTLEIQRTEQGDSAMYLCASSLMGPGEEKLFFGSGTQLSVL.

This clone occurred a few times. The chain joins TRBV5-6 to TRBJ1-2; D may be TRBD1 (5 bases). The CDR3 covers 14 residues. Trimming removed 4 bases at V and 2 bases at J, with 12 bases between. CDR1 is SGHDT, CDR2 YYEEEE, per germline. The CDR3: CASSRDGVNYGYTF. DNA for the CDR3: TGTGCCAGCAGCCGGGACGGCGTCAACTATGGCTACACCTTC. The entire variable domain, with the rest obtained from reference TRBV5-6 and TRBJ1-2, is as follows: DAGVTQSPTHLIKTRGQQVTLRCSPKSGHDTVSWYQQALGQGPQFIFQYYEEEERQRGNFPDRFSGHQFPNYSSELNVNALLLGDSALYLCASSRDGVNYGYTFGSGTRLTVV.

The chain combines TRBV30 with TRBJ1-4, with no clear D. The ends were cut back, 4 bases at V and 3 bases at J, with 18 bases in the middle. Germline V gene data show CDR1 as GTSNPN and CDR2 as SVGIG (reference sequence). The CDR3 totals 16 residues. CDR3 coding DNA: TGTGCCTGGAAACGGGGTGAAGCGGGAGCTAATGAAAAACTGTTTTTT. Translated: CAWKRGEAGANEKLFF.

This clone was observed a handful of times. The J gene is TRBJ2-5, the V gene TRBV28; D may be TRBD1 or TRBD2 (6 bases each). This CDR3 region has 13 residues. Germline CDR1 is MDHEN and CDR2 is SYDVKM. Trimming removed 6 bases from V and 5 bases from J, with 13 bases in between. The CDR3, as DNA: TGTGCCAGCAGCCTTGGGGGGCACGAGACCCAGTACTTC. Amino acids: CASSLGGHETQYF.

The rearrangement joins TRBV6-1 to TRBJ2-3, with unresolved D. The CDR3 totals 13 residues. The germline V gene has CDR1 MNHNS and CDR2 SASEGT. V was shortened by 4 bases and J by 2 bases, with 7 bases between the two germline ends. This CDR3 is CASSGFFTDTQYF. CDR3 DNA sequence: TGTGCCAGCAGTGGGTTCTTCACAGATACGCAGTATTTT.

Here the CDR3 DNA reads TGTGCCACCCGGTCCCCCGCGGCAGGAGATACGCAGTATTTT. It codes for CATRSPAAGDTQYF. The V call is TRBV6-5, the J call TRBJ2-3; D gene unclear. Between the trimmed V and J ends, which lost 10 bases and 5 bases, there was a span of 19 bases. Germline-derived CDR1 and CDR2 are MNHEY and SVGAGI. This CDR3 is built from 14 residues.

Points on this clone: The same CDR3 can be traced to other DNA sequences in this sample. The chain links TRBV6-5 to TRBJ2-5; D remains ambiguous. The CDR3 runs to 12 residues. Per germline, CDR1 MNHEY and CDR2 SVGAGI. The V gene lost 0 bases and the J gene lost 5 bases, with 4 bases spanning the gap. CDR3 amino acids: CASSYSGETQYF. The CDR3 DNA reads as TGTGCCAGCAGTTACTCCGGGGAGACCCAGTACTTC.

The chain is built from TRBV2 and TRBJ2-2; perhaps TRBD1 as D (6 bases). From germline, CDR1 is SNHLY and CDR2 FYNNEI. The CDR3 length is 13 residues. Trimming cost V 6 bases and J 7 bases, with 12 bases left between them. The CDR3 bases are TGTGCCAGCAGCTGGGACACGAGCGGGGAGCTGTTTTTT. Its protein product is CASSWDTSGELFF.